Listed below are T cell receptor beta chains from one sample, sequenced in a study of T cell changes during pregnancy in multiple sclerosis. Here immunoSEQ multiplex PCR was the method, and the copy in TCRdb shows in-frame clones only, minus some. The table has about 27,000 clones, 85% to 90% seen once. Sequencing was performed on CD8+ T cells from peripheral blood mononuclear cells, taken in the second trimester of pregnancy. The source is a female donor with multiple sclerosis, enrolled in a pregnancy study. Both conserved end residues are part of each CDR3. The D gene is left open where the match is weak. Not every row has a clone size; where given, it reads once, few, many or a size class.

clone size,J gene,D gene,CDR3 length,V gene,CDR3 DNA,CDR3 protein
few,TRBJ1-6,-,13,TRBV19,TGTGCCAGTAGGTGGGGAGCAGGCTCACCCCTCCACTTT,CASRWGAGSPLHF
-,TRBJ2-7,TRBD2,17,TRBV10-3,TGTGCCATCAGTGAGCCCGAAGGGCGGGAGCAAACCTACGAGCAGTACTTC,CAISEPEGREQTYEQYF
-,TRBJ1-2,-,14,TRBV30,TGTGCCTGGAGTGTAATTGGGGGCGGCTATGGCTACACCTTC,CAWSVIGGGYGYTF
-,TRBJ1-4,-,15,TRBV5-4,TGTGCCAGCAGCTACGGGGGGACTACTAATGAAAAACTGTTTTTT,CASSYGGTTNEKLFF
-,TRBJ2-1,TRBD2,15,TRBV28,TGTGCCACCGAACAGACTAGCGGGACCTACAATGAGCAGTTCTTC,CATEQTSGTYNEQFF
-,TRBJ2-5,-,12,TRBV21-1,TGTGCCAGCAGCCTACCGTACCGACGGGAGTACTTC,CASSLPYRREYF
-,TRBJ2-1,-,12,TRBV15,TGTGCCACCAGCAGAGGCGAGAATGAGCAGTTCTTC,CATSRGENEQFF
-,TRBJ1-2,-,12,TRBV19,TGTGCCAGTTTGGACAGACGGTATGGCTACACCTTC,CASLDRRYGYTF
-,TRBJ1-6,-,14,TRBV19,TGTGCCAGTAGTATACGGGATTATAATTCACCCCTCCACTTT,CASSIRDYNSPLHF
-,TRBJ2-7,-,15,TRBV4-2,TGTGCCAGCAGCCACATAACGACAGCTTCCTACGAGCAGTACTTC,CASSHITTASYEQYF
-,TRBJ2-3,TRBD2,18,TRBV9,TGTGCCAGCAGCGTCAGACCGGGACTAGCGGGGGGGCGAGATACGCAGTATTTT,CASSVRPGLAGGRDTQYF
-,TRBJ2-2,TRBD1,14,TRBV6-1,TGTGCCAGCAGTGGAGGGGGCCACACCGGGGAGCTGTTTTTT,CASSGGGHTGELFF
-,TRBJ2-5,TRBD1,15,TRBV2,TGTGCCAGGAGGGGTGTGAGCAGGGGGCATGAGACCCAGTACTTC,CARRGVSRGHETQYF
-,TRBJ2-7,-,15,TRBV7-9,TGTGCCAGCAGCTTAGTAGGCAGGGCGCTGTACGAGCAGTACTTC,CASSLVGRALYEQYF
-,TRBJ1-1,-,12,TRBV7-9,TGTGCCAGCAGCGCAGGGTTCACTGAAGCTTTCTTT,CASSAGFTEAFF
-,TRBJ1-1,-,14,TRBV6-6,TGTGCCAGCAGTTACGGGGGGGTAGACACTGAAGCTTTCTTT,CASSYGGVDTEAFF
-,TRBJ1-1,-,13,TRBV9,TGTGCCAGCAGCGTGGGGGGAATCACTGAAGCTTTCTTT,CASSVGGITEAFF
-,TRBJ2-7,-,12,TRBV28,TGTGCCAGCAGGACAGATTCCTACGAGCAGTACTTC,CASRTDSYEQYF
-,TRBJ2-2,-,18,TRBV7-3,TGTGCCAGCAGCTTAAACCCCCCTCGGCAGGAAAACACCGGGGAGCTGTTTTTT,CASSLNPPRQENTGELFF
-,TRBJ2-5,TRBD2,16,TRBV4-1,TGCGCCAGCAGCCGGATACCAAAGCGGGGACAAGAGACCCAGTACTTC,CASSRIPKRGQETQYF
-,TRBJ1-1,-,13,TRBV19,TGTGCCAGTAGTTCCTGGGGGGACACTGAAGCTTTCTTT,CASSSWGDTEAFF
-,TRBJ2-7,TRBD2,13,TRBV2,TGTGCCAGCAGCCCGGGGGGTGGGGACGAGCAGTACTTC,CASSPGGGDEQYF
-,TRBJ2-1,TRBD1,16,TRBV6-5,TGTGCCAGCAGTTACCGAGCCGGGACAGGGGGCAATGAGCAGTTCTTC,CASSYRAGTGGNEQFF
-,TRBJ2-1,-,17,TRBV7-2,TGTGCCAGCAGCTTGATCGGTTACCTTAGGGGTTACAATGAGCAGTTCTTC,CASSLIGYLRGYNEQFF
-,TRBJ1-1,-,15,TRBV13,TGTGCCAGCAGCTTCCTCCGGGAGGTTAGCACTGAAGCTTTCTTT,CASSFLREVSTEAFF
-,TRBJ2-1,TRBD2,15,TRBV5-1,TGCGCCAGCAGCTTAGCGGCGGGGGGGCCAAATGAGCAGTTCTTC,CASSLAAGGPNEQFF
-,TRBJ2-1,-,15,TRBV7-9,TGTGCCAGCAGCTTATTCCGGGGTCCCTACAATGAGCAGTTCTTC,CASSLFRGPYNEQFF
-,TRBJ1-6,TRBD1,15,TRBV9,TGTGCCAGCAGCCCGGGACAGGGGATCTCTTCACCCCTCCACTTT,CASSPGQGISSPLHF
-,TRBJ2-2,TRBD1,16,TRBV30,TGTGCCTGGAGGCCCCTTGGACAGGGGGCGTCCGGGGAGCTGTTTTTT,CAWRPLGQGASGELFF
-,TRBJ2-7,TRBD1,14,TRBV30,TGTGCCTGGGGGACAGGGAGGGCGCACTACGAGCAGTACTTC,CAWGTGRAHYEQYF
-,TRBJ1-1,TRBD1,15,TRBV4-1,TGCGCCAGCAGCCAGTACAGGGGTGGTAGGACTGAAGCTTTCTTT,CASSQYRGGRTEAFF
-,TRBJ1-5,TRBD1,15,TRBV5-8,TGTGCCAGCAGACCAAGGACAGGGAGGAATCAGCCCCAGCATTTT,CASRPRTGRNQPQHF
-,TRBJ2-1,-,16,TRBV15,TGTGCCACCAGCGGCCCCTGGGGGGGGGCTAACAATGAGCAGTTCTTC,CATSGPWGGANNEQFF
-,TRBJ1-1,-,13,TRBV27,TGTGCCAGCAGTTACACCGTGAACACTGAAGCTTTCTTT,CASSYTVNTEAFF
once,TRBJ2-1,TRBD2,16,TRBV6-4,TGTGCCAGCAGTGACTCGGCTAGCGGGGGGTACAATGAGCAGTTCTTC,CASSDSASGGYNEQFF
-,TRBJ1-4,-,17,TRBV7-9,TGTGCCAGCAGCCGTCCAGAGGGGAGGGCGACTAATGAAAAACTGTTTTTT,CASSRPEGRATNEKLFF
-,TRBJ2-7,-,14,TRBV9,TGTGCCAGCAGCGTAGAGGCGGGATCCTACGAGCAGTACTTC,CASSVEAGSYEQYF
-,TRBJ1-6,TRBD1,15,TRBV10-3,TGTGCCATCAGTTCCGGGACAGATGGGAGTTCACCCCTCCACTTT,CAISSGTDGSSPLHF
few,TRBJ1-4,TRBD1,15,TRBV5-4,TGTGCCAGCAGCTCAGGACCGGGACAGGATGAAAAACTGTTTTTT,CASSSGPGQDEKLFF
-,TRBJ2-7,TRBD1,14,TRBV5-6,TGTGCCAGCAGCTTTGGGACAGTCTCCTACGAGCAGTACTTC,CASSFGTVSYEQYF
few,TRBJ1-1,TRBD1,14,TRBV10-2,TGCGCCAGCAGTGCCTTAGGGGACAGCACTGAAGCTTTCTTT,CASSALGDSTEAFF
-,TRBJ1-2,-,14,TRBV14,TGTGCCAGCAGCCAAGATGCGGGGTATGAGGGCTACACCTTC,CASSQDAGYEGYTF
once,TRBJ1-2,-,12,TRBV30,TGTGCCTGGAGCGCCGGACAGTTTGGCTACACCTTC,CAWSAGQFGYTF
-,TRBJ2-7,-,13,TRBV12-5,TGTGCTAGTGGTTTGGGAGGGTCCTCCGAGCAGTACTTC,CASGLGGSSEQYF
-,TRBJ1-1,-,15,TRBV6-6,TGTGCCAGCCTTTCGTTTGGGGAGTGGAACACTGAAGCTTTCTTT,CASLSFGEWNTEAFF